The sequence of this T cell receptor beta chain was determined in a study of Tregs in tolerant kidney transplant recipients. Study results and caveats: Validation in larger populations is needed because few patients were studied. Biological reproducibility was not directly addressed in this study. Expanding Tregs on activated donor B cells appeared to best identify donor-specific TCRbeta clones.

Clones were sequenced by immunoSEQ multiplex PCR, and TCRdb holds only the in-frame ones, with some missing. The sample consists of 15,000 to 17,000 clones, 90% to 95% of them appearing once. A note on this clone: What it recognizes is unknown.

CD4+CD25+CD127- Tregs, CD4+CD25- non-Tregs, CD4 and CD8 cells were sorted. This CDR3 region has 11 residues. Trimming removed 7 bases from V and 6 bases from J, with 10 bases in between. Germline loops: CDR1 MNHNS, CDR2 SASEGT. Sequences were obtained from CD8+ T cells from blood. The chain uses TRBV6-1 and TRBJ2-7, with TRBD2 as a possible D gene (5 bases). The source of this sequence is a human donor in good health. CDR3 nucleotides: TGTGCCAGCATCGAGGGTACCGAGCAGTACTTC. This sequence encodes CASIEGTEQYF.